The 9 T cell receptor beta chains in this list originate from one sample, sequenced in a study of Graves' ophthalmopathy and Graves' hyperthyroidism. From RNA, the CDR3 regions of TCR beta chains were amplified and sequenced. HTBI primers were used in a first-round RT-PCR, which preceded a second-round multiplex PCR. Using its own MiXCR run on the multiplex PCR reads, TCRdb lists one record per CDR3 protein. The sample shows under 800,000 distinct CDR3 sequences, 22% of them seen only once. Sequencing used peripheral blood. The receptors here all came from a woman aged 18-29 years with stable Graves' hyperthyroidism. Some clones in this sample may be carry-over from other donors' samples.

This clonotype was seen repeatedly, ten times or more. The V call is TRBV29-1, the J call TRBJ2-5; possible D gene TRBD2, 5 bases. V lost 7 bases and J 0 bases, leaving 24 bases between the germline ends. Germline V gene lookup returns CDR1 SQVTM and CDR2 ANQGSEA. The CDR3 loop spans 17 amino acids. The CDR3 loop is CSGVLEGWSSYQETQYF. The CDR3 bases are TGCAGCGGGGTCTTAGAGGGATGGAGCTCGTACCAAGAGACCCAGTACTTC. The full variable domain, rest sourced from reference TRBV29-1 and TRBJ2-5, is SAVISQKPSRDICQRGTSLTIQCQVDSQVTMMFWYRQQPGQSLTLIATANQGSEATYESGFVIDKFPISRPNLTFSTLTVSNMSPEDSSIYLCSGVLEGWSSYQETQYFGPGTRLLVL.

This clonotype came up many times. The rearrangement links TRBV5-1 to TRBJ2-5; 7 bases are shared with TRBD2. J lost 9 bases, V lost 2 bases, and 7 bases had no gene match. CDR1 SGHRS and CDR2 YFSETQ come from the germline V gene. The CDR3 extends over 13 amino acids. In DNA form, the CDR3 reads TGCGCCAGCAGCTTATCGGCGGGAGTGTCCCAGTACTTC. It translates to CASSLSAGVSQYF.

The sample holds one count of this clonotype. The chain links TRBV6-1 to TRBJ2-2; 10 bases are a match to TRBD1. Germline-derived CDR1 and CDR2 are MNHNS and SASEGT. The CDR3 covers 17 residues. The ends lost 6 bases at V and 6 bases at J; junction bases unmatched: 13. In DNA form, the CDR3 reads TGTGCCAGCAGAACGGGACAGGGGTGGAAAGTCGCCGGGGAGCTGTTTTTT. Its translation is CASRTGQGWKVAGELFF.

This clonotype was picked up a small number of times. The CDR3 DNA reads as TGCGCCAGCAGCTTGGAGACTCCGCTCTACGAGCAGTACTTC. Encoded protein: CASSLETPLYEQYF. The rearrangement joins TRBV5-1 to TRBJ2-7; D gene unclear. This CDR3 has 14 residues. Trimming took 0 bases from V and 3 from J, leaving 10 bases between them. Germline CDR1 SGHRS, CDR2 YFSETQ. The variable domain in full, completed from reference TRBV5-1 and TRBJ2-7, reads KAGVTQTPRYLIKTRGQQVTLSCSPISGHRSVSWYQQTPGQGLQFLFEYFSETQRNKGNFPGRFSGRQFSNSRSEMNVSTLELGDSALYLCASSLETPLYEQYFGPGTRLTVT.

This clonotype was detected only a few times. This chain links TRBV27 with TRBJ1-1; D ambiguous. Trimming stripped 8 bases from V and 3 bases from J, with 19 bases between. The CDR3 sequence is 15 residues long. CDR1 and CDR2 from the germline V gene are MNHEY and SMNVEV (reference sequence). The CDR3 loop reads CASLPRARADTEAFF. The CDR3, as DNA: TGTGCCAGCCTCCCACGTGCCCGGGCGGACACTGAAGCTTTCTTT.

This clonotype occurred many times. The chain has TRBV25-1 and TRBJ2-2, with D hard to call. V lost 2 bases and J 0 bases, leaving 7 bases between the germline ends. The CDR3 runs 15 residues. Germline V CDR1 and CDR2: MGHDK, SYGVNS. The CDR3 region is CASSEVRTNTGELFF. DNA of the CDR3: TGTGCCAGCAGTGAAGTCAGGACGAACACCGGGGAGCTGTTTTTT.

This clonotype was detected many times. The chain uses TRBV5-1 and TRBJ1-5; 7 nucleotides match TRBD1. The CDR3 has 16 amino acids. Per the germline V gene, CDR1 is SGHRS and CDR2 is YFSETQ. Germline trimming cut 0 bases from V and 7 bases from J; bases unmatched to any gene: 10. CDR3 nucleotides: TGCGCCAGCAGCTTGGGAGCCCAGGGGGTCGGGCAGCCCCAGCATTTT. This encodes CASSLGAQGVGQPQHF.

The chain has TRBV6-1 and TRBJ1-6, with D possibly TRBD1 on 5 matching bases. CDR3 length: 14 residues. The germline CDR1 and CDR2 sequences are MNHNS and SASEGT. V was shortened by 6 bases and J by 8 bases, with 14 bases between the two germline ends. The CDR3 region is CASSPTGAYSPLHF. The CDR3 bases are TGTGCCAGCAGCCCGACCGGGGCCTATTCACCCCTCCACTTT.

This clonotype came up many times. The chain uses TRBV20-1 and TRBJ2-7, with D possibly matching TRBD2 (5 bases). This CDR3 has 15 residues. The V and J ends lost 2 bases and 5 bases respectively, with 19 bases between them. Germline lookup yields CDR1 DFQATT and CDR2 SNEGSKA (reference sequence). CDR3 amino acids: CSARPSLGWENEQYF. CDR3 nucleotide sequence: TGCAGTGCTAGACCATCCCTAGGATGGGAGAACGAGCAGTACTTC.